The rows below give T cell receptor beta chains drawn from one sample of a study of response to subunit inactivated influenza vaccine. TCRdb called the RT-PCR reads again in MiXCR, with one record for every CDR3 protein. The repertoire holds hundreds of thousands of distinct CDR3 sequences, with approximately 10% as singletons. The sample was also reused in another study, on T cells expressing NK-cell markers.

Specimen: PBMCs from blood, collected on the day of vaccination. The receptor source for this set is a man aged 50 to 60 who received an inactivated influenza vaccine. Each CDR3 is given with its conserved first and last residue. A D gene is named only where the DNA matches it firmly. Size is stated for part of the rows, as once, few or many counts, or as a class when the clone is expanded.

j_call	d_call	v_call	cdr3_length	clone_size	cdr3_aa	cdr3_nt
TRBJ1-4	.	TRBV29-1	13	.	CSATERGNEKLFF	TGCAGCGCCACAGAGCGGGGGAATGAAAAACTGTTTTTT
TRBJ2-2	.	TRBV12-3/TRBV12-4	14	few	CASSDRAYTGELFF	TGTGCCAGCAGTGACCGGGCCTACACCGGGGAGCTGTTTTTT
TRBJ2-7	.	TRBV12-3/TRBV12-4	14	.	CASSLLSGYYEQYF	TGTGCCAGCAGTCTCCTTAGCGGTTACTACGAGCAGTACTTC
TRBJ2-6	.	TRBV11-2	16	.	CASSSLPGAGANVLTF	TGTGCCAGCAGCTCACTACCCGGAGCTGGGGCCAACGTCCTGACTTTC
TRBJ2-7	.	TRBV15	16	.	CATSRGGGSPSYEQYF	TGTGCCACCAGCAGAGGAGGAGGGAGTCCATCCTACGAGCAGTACTTC
TRBJ2-3	.	TRBV7-2	16	.	CASSPPNSGSTDTQYF	TGTGCCAGCAGCCCTCCGAATAGCGGCAGCACAGATACGCAGTATTTT
TRBJ2-5	TRBD1	TRBV28	15	few	CASGWTGGWTETQYF	TGTGCCAGCGGCTGGACAGGGGGGTGGACAGAGACCCAGTACTTC
TRBJ2-2	.	TRBV15	14	many	CATKRGMNTGELFF	TGTGCCACCAAAAGAGGGATGAACACCGGGGAGCTGTTTTTT
TRBJ2-5	.	TRBV20-1	15	.	CSAVDSPPGAETQYF	TGCAGTGCCGTAGATTCACCACCTGGGGCGGAGACCCAGTACTTC
TRBJ2-1	.	TRBV12-2	18	.	CASRLVSSGRSSYNEQFF	TGTGCAAGTCGCTTAGTGTCTAGCGGGAGGAGCTCCTACAATGAGCAGTTCTTC
TRBJ2-4	.	TRBV30	12	few	CAWKPGPDIQYF	TGTGCCTGGAAGCCGGGGCCGGACATTCAGTACTTC
TRBJ2-3	.	TRBV2	14	.	CASSPGPNTDTQYF	TGTGCCAGCAGTCCGGGACCAAACACAGATACGCAGTATTTT
TRBJ2-2	.	TRBV29-1	13	.	CSVVFSPSRELFF	TGCAGCGTTGTTTTTTCTCCTAGCCGGGAGCTGTTTTTT
TRBJ2-3	.	TRBV7-9	15	.	CASSPDGGATDTQYF	TGTGCCAGCAGCCCTGATGGGGGGGCCACAGATACGCAGTATTTT
TRBJ1-5	.	TRBV7-2	14	many	CASSREYSNQPQHF	TGTGCCAGCAGCCGGGAGTATAGCAATCAGCCCCAGCATTTT
TRBJ2-2	.	TRBV6-1	13	.	CASSRVLAGELFF	TGTGCCAGCAGCCGCGTCTTAGCCGGGGAGCTGTTTTTT
TRBJ2-1	TRBD2	TRBV6-1	17	few	CASSPGLAGSRDNEQFF	TGTGCCAGCAGTCCCGGACTAGCGGGAAGTAGGGACAATGAGCAGTTCTTC
TRBJ2-5	TRBD1	TRBV29-1	12	.	CSVAEGAKTQYF	TGCAGCGTAGCCGAGGGGGCGAAGACCCAGTACTTC
TRBJ2-5	.	TRBV5-1	17	.	CASSLDPPPGRSKTQYF	TGCGCCAGCAGCTTGGACCCCCCGCCAGGGCGCTCGAAGACCCAGTACTTC
TRBJ2-1	TRBD2	TRBV19	13	few	CASSASGNNEQFF	TGTGCCAGTAGCGCGAGCGGGAACAATGAGCAGTTCTTC
TRBJ2-2	TRBD1	TRBV7-2	15	.	CASSLTGKYTGELFF	TGTGCCAGCAGCTTGACAGGGAAGTACACCGGGGAGCTGTTTTTT
TRBJ2-1	TRBD2	TRBV28	16	many	CASRPLAGGSYNEQFF	TGTGCCAGCAGGCCTCTAGCGGGAGGATCCTACAATGAGCAGTTCTTC
TRBJ2-5	.	TRBV12-3/TRBV12-4	12	few	CASSRSWGDQYF	TGTGCCAGCAGTCGCAGCTGGGGGGACCAGTACTTC
TRBJ2-3	TRBD2	TRBV7-9	15	.	CASSPSAGVPGTQYF	TGTGCCAGCAGCCCTAGCGCGGGAGTGCCCGGTACGCAGTATTTT
TRBJ1-4	.	TRBV20-1	15	few	CSARDLYRDAEKLFF	TGCAGTGCTAGAGATCTATACAGGGACGCGGAAAAACTGTTTTTT
TRBJ2-2	.	TRBV5-1	15	many	CASSTSGSGTGELFF	TGCGCCAGCAGCACCTCAGGGTCCGGCACCGGGGAGCTGTTTTTT
TRBJ2-5	TRBD1	TRBV10-3	12	few	CATGQGKETQYF	TGTGCCACGGGACAGGGCAAAGAGACCCAGTACTTC
TRBJ1-5	.	TRBV7-2	13	few	CASKKGSNQPQHF	TGTGCCAGCAAGAAGGGGAGCAATCAGCCCCAGCATTTT
TRBJ2-1	TRBD1	TRBV2	11	few	CASRTGFEQFF	TGTGCCAGCAGGACAGGGTTTGAGCAGTTCTTC
TRBJ2-5	TRBD1	TRBV5-1	15	.	CASSTGTGGQETQYF	TGCGCCAGCAGTACCGGGACAGGGGGCCAGGAGACCCAGTACTTC
TRBJ2-1	.	TRBV15	15	many	CATSREEENFYEQFF	TGTGCCACCAGCAGAGAGGAAGAAAACTTCTATGAGCAGTTCTTC
TRBJ2-1	TRBD2	TRBV9	17	.	CASSELTSGGNLREQFF	TGTGCCAGCAGCGAATTGACTAGCGGGGGGAACTTAAGGGAGCAGTTCTTC
TRBJ2-2	.	TRBV20-1	13	.	CSATGGSTGELFF	TGCAGTGCTACTGGGGGCAGCACCGGGGAGCTGTTTTTT
TRBJ1-6	.	TRBV4-3	17	few	CASSQDRPSSYNSPLHF	TGCGCCAGCAGCCAAGATCGACCTAGCTCCTATAATTCACCCCTCCACTTT
TRBJ1-2	TRBD1	TRBV29-1	11	.	CSVETGSGYTF	TGCAGCGTTGAGACAGGGAGTGGCTACACCTTC
TRBJ2-1	.	TRBV4-3	15	.	CASSQVGRVGNEQFF	TGCGCCAGCAGCCAAGTAGGCAGGGTGGGCAATGAGCAGTTCTTC
TRBJ1-2	.	TRBV5-1	14	few	CASSADVAGYGYTF	TGCGCCAGCAGCGCCGATGTCGCGGGCTATGGCTACACCTTC
TRBJ2-1	TRBD1	TRBV9	14	few	CASSVGTESNEQFF	TGTGCCAGCAGCGTCGGGACAGAATCCAATGAGCAGTTCTTC
TRBJ2-7	.	TRBV6-2/TRBV6-3	15	.	CASSYSLSPGSEQYF	TGTGCCAGCAGTTACTCACTCTCCCCCGGCAGCGAGCAGTACTTC
TRBJ2-5	TRBD2	TRBV20-1	15	few	CSASRASGREETQYF	TGCAGTGCTAGCCGAGCTAGCGGGAGAGAAGAGACCCAGTACTTC
TRBJ2-5	.	TRBV29-1	11	few	CSASLQETQYF	TGCAGCGCATCCTTACAAGAGACCCAGTACTTC
TRBJ2-4	.	TRBV29-1	11	few	CSGGVLGIQYF	TGCAGCGGCGGGGTTTTAGGCATTCAGTACTTC
TRBJ2-2	TRBD2	TRBV12-3/TRBV12-4	21	few	CASSLAERGLAGARWTGELFF	TGTGCCAGCAGTTTAGCGGAAAGGGGACTAGCGGGGGCTCGCTGGACCGGGGAGCTGTTTTTT
TRBJ2-6	.	TRBV2	15	.	CASSGGLSGANVLTF	TGTGCCAGCAGTGGCGGTCTTTCGGGGGCCAACGTCCTGACTTTC
TRBJ2-1	TRBD2	TRBV24-1	17	.	CATSDQTSGGLHNEQFF	TGTGCCACCAGTGATCAAACTAGCGGGGGGCTCCACAATGAGCAGTTCTTC
TRBJ1-6	.	TRBV2	15	.	CASSEAPRSGDPLHF	TGTGCCAGCAGTGAAGCGCCCAGAAGTGGGGACCCCCTCCACTTT
TRBJ1-2	.	TRBV9	13	.	CASSVDTESGYTF	TGTGCCAGCAGCGTAGACACAGAAAGTGGCTACACCTTC